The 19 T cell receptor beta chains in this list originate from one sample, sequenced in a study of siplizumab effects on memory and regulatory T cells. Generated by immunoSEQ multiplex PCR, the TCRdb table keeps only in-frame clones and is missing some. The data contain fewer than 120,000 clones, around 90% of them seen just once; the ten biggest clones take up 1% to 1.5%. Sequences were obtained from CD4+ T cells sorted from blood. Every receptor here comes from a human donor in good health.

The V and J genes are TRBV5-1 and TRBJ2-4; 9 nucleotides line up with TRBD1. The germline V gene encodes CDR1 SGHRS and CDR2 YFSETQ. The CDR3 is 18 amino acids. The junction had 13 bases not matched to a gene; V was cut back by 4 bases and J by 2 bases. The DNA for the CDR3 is TGCGCCAGCAGCACGGGACAGGGATTGGTGATGACCAAAAACATTCAGTACTTC. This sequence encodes CASSTGQGLVMTKNIQYF.

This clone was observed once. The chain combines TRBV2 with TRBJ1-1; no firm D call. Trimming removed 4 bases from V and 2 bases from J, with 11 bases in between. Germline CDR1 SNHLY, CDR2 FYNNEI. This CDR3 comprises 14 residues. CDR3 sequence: CASSGLQANTEAFF. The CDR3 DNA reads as TGTGCCAGCAGTGGTTTGCAGGCTAACACTGAAGCTTTCTTT.

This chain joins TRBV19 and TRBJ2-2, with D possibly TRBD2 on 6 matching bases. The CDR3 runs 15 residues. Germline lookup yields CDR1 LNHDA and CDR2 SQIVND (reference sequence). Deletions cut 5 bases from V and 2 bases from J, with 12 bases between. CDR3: CASSYGTPNTGELFF. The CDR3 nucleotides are TGTGCCAGTAGTTATGGGACTCCTAACACCGGGGAGCTGTTTTTT.

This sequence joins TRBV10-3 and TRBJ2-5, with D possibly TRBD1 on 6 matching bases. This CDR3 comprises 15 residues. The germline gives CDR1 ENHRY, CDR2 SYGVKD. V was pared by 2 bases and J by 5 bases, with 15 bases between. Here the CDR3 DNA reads TGTGCCATCAGTGAGGGGCAGGGGCTGGGGGAGACCCAGTACTTC. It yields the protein CAISEGQGLGETQYF.

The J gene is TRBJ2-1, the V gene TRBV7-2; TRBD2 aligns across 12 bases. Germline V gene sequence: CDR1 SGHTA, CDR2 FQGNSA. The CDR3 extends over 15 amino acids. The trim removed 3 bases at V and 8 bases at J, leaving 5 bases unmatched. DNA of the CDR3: TGTGCCAGCAGCTTCCTAGCGGGGGGGCCCCATGAGCAGTTCTTC. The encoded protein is CASSFLAGGPHEQFF.

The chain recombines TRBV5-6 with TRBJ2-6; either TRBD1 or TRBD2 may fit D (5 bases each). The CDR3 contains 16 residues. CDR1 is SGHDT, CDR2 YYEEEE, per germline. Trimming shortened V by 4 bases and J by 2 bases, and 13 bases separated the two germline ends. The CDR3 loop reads CASSRDGFTGANVLTF. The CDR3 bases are TGTGCCAGCAGCCGGGACGGATTTACTGGGGCCAACGTCCTGACTTTC. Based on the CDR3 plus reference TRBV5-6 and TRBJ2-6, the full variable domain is DAGVTQSPTHLIKTRGQQVTLRCSPKSGHDTVSWYQQALGQGPQFIFQYYEEEERQRGNFPDRFSGHQFPNYSSELNVNALLLGDSALYLCASSRDGFTGANVLTFGAGSRLTVL.

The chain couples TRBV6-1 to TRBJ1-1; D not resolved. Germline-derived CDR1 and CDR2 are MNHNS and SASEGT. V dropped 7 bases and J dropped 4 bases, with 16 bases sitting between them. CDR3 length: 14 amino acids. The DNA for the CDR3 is TGTGCCAGCAACAGTGGACCGCCGAGCACTGAAGCTTTCTTT. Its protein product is CASNSGPPSTEAFF.

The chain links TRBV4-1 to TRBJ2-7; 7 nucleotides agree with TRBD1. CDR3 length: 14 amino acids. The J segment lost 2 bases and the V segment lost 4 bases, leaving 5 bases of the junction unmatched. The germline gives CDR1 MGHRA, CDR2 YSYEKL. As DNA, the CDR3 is TGCGCCAGCAGCCTTCGACAGGGCACCTACGAGCAGTACTTC. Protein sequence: CASSLRQGTYEQYF.

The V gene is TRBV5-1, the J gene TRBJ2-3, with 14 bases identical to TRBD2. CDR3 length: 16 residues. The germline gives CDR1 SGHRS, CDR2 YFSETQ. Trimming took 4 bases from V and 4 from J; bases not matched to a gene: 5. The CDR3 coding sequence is TGCGCCAGCAGCCCCGGGACTAGCGGGAGCCCAGATACGCAGTATTTT. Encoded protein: CASSPGTSGSPDTQYF.

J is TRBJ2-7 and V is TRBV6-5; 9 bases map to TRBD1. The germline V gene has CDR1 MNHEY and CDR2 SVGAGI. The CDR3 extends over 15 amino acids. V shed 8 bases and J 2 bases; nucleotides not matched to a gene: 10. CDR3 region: CASRFDRGDAYEQYF. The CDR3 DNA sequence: TGTGCCAGCCGTTTCGACAGGGGGGACGCCTACGAGCAGTACTTC.

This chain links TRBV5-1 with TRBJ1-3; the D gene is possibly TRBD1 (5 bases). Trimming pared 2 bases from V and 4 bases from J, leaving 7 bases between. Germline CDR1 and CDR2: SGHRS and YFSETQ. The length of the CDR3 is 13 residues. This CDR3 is CASSFDSGNTIYF. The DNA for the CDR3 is TGCGCCAGCAGCTTTGACAGCGGAAACACCATATATTTT.

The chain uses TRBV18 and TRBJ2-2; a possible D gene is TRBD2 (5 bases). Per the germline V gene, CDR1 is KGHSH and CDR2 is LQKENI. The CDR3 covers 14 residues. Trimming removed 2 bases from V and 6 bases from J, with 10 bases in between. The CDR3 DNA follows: TGTGCCAGCTCACCAGAGGGTATCCCCGGGGAGCTGTTTTTT. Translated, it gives CASSPEGIPGELFF.

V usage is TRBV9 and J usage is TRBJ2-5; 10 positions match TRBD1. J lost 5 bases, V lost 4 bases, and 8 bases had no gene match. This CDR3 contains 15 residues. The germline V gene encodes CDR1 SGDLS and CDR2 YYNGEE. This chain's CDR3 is CASSPQTGGFETQYF. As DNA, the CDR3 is TGTGCCAGCAGCCCCCAGACAGGGGGCTTTGAGACCCAGTACTTC.

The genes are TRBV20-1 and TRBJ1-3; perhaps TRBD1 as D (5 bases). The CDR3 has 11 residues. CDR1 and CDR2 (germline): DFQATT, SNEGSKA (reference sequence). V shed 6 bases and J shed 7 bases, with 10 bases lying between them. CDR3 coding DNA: TGCAGTGCCCGGGGGGGGAACACCATATATTTT. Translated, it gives CSARGGNTIYF.

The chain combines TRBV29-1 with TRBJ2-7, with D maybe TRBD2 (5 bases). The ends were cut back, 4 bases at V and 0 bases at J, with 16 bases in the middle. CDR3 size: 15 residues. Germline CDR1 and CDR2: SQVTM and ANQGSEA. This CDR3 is CSVGTRMAGSYEQYF. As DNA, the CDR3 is TGCAGCGTTGGGACTCGTATGGCTGGCTCCTACGAGCAGTACTTC.

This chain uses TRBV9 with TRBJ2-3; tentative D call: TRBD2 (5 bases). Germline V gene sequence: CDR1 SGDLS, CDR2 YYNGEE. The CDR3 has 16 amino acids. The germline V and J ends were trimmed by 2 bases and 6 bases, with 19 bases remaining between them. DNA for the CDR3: TGTGCCAGCAGCGTGGGAGTAAATGGCGAAACGGATACGCAGTATTTT. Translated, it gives CASSVGVNGETDTQYF.

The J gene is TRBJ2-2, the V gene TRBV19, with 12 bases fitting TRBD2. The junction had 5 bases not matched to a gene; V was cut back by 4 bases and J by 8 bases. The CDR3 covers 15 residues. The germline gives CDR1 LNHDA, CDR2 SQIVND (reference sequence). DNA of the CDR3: TGTGCCAGTAGTACCAGACTAGCGGGAGCGGGGGAGCTGTTTTTT. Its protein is CASSTRLAGAGELFF.

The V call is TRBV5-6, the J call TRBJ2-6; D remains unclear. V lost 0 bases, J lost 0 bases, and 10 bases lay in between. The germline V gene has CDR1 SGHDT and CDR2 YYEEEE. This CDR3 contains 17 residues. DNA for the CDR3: TGTGCCAGCAGCTTGGGGATCGAGAGCTCTGGGGCCAACGTCCTGACTTTC. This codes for CASSLGIESSGANVLTF.

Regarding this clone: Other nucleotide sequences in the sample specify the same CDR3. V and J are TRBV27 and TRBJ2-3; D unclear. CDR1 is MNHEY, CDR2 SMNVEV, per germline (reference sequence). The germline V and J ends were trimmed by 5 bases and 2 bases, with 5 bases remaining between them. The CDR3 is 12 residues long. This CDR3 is CASSPSTDTQYF. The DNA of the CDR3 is TGTGCCAGCAGTCCCTCCACAGATACGCAGTATTTT.